This T cell receptor beta chain originates from a study of shared clonotypes between healthy human individuals. Study-wide findings and caveats: Non-shared clonotypes had lower generation probabilities than those shared by all four donors.

CD4+ cell separation produced CD45RA+ naive and CD45RA-negative memory subsets. Every subset had its genomic DNA shared out evenly among several immunoSEQ plates. Here immunoSEQ multiplex PCR was the method, and the copy in TCRdb shows in-frame clones only, minus some. The profile covers about 2.4 million clones, with more than 90% appearing a single time and over 0.12% taken by the ten largest. Concerning this clone: Its antigen is still unknown.

This TCR was recovered from a man aged 18 to 29 in good health. Sequenced input: naive CD4+ T cells sorted from blood. This sample's subset: CD45RA+ positively selected.

CDR3 amino acids: CASNTGGGPDTQYF. The CDR3 coding sequence is TGTGCCAGCAACACAGGGGGGGGGCCAGATACGCAGTATTTT. The chain links TRBV19 to TRBJ2-3; a weak D match, TRBD1 (8 bases). CDR1 LNHDA and CDR2 SQIVND come from the germline V gene (reference sequence). Trimming shortened V by 9 bases and J by 4 bases, and 17 bases separated the two germline ends. The CDR3 runs to 14 residues.